What follows are 9 T cell receptor beta chains derived from one specimen sequenced in a study of spatial heterogeneity in lung cancer. Regarding time point: sample taken at primary tumor resection. Whole RNA was taken from tumor, nontumor lung or frozen PBMC; it was then sequenced unsorted. In TCRdb, the 5' RACE reads were re-called with MiXCR into one record per CDR3 protein. This table has some 28,000 distinct CDR3 sequences, approximately 8.1% appearing once. The sequenced sample was PBMCs, obtained at surgery. The source of these receptors is a female donor with early-stage non-small cell lung cancer.

The table lists this clonotype with a few counts. This chain joins TRBV12-3 or TRBV12-4 and TRBJ2-1; TRBD2 agrees at 12 bases. The CDR3 is 14 residues long. Germline trimming cut 7 bases from V and 10 bases from J; bases unmatched to any gene: 8. Written as DNA, the CDR3 is TGTGCCAGCACCCCCGGACTAGCGGGACAAGAGCAGTTCTTC. This codes for CASTPGLAGQEQFF.

This clonotype occurred many times. For the CDR3, the DNA is TGTGCCAGCAGCTGGGGTATATCAACAGAAAACACCGGGGAGCTGTTTTTT. Protein sequence: CASSWGISTENTGELFF. V gene TRBV4-2 combines with J gene TRBJ2-2, with D unclear. Germline CDR1 is LGHNA and CDR2 is YNFKEQ. V was trimmed by 5 bases and J by 2 bases, leaving 18 bases between them. There are 17 residues in the CDR3.

This clonotype was observed many times. This chain connects TRBV4-1 to TRBJ2-2; D gene uncertain. Germline loops: CDR1 MGHRA, CDR2 YSYEKL. Trimming left V 3 bases short and J 2 bases short, with 7 bases between. The CDR3 extends over 14 amino acids. CDR3 protein: CASSHRENTGELFF. DNA of the CDR3: TGCGCCAGCAGCCACAGAGAAAACACCGGGGAGCTGTTTTTT.

This clonotype was recorded many times. The J gene is TRBJ2-1, the V gene TRBV29-1, with 9 bases that match TRBD1. The germline CDR1 and CDR2 sequences are SQVTM and ANQGSEA. V shed 6 bases, J shed 14 bases, and the junction held 8 bases outside the gene matches. The CDR3 sequence is 11 residues long. CDR3 in amino acids: CSVRGTGKEFF. CDR3 DNA: TGCAGCGTGAGGGGGACAGGGAAGGAGTTCTTC.

In regard to this clonotype: A much more abundant neighbour one base away suggests this may be a read error. The chain couples TRBV18 to TRBJ2-7, with D hard to call. The CDR3 is made up of 13 amino acids. The germline V gene encodes CDR1 KGHSH and CDR2 LQKENI. CDR3 sequence: CVSSRDYTYEQYF. Here the CDR3 DNA reads TGTGTCAGCTCAAGGGATTACACCTACGAGCAGTACTTC.

This clonotype has more than one count but fewer than ten. The chain combines TRBV29-1 with TRBJ2-3; D is uncertain. The CDR3 contains 14 residues. CDR1 is SQVTM, CDR2 ANQGSEA, per germline. V was shortened by 4 bases and J by 2 bases, with 13 bases between the two germline ends. CDR3 protein: CSVASLSPTDTQYF. The CDR3, as DNA: TGCAGCGTTGCTAGTCTTAGTCCCACAGATACGCAGTATTTT.

This clonotype has at least ten counts. The CDR3 sequence is CASRDTSRSNQPQHF. As DNA, the CDR3 is TGTGCCAGCAGAGACACTTCACGAAGCAATCAGCCCCAGCATTTT. V gene TRBV12-3 or TRBV12-4 combines with J gene TRBJ1-5; D call uncertain. The V and J ends lost 6 bases and 1 base respectively, with 13 bases between them. The CDR3 sequence is 15 residues long.

This clonotype was counted at least ten times. The chain combines TRBV12-3 or TRBV12-4 with TRBJ2-1; D call uncertain. The CDR3 totals 11 residues. V was shortened by 2 bases and J by 6 bases, with 2 bases between the two germline ends. The CDR3: CASSLLNEQFF. CDR3 sequence (DNA): TGTGCCAGCAGTTTACTCAATGAGCAGTTCTTC.

This clonotype has ten or more counts. The J gene is TRBJ1-1, the V gene TRBV12-3 or TRBV12-4, with D perhaps matching TRBD1 (6 bases). The V gene lost 6 bases and the J gene lost 3 bases, with 14 bases spanning the gap. CDR3 length: 14 amino acids. In DNA form, the CDR3 reads TGTGCCAGCAGACGAGGGCACAGGGACACTGAAGCTTTCTTT. Encoded protein: CASRRGHRDTEAFF.